The 32 T cell receptor beta chains below come from one sample, sequenced in a study of T cells in Graves' hyperthyroidism and ophthalmopathy. Regions amplified from RNA transcripts were the TCR beta CDR3 regions. The HTBI set primed first-round TCR CDR3 RT-PCR. TCRdb reanalysed the multiplex PCR reads using MiXCR and keeps one entry per CDR3 protein. The repertoire holds hundreds of thousands of distinct CDR3 sequences, with 35% to 55% as singletons. What was sequenced was peripheral blood or thyroid tissue (not recorded which). Receptor source: a woman in her late teens or twenties with Graves' hyperthyroidism.

V and J are TRBV6-4 and TRBJ1-5, with a tentative D call TRBD1 (6 bases). V lost 10 bases to trimming and J lost 3 bases, with 13 bases between them. Germline assignment: CDR1 MRHNA and CDR2 SNTAGT. This CDR3 is built from 13 residues. The CDR3 here is CATRDRTNQPQHF. CDR3 coding DNA: TGTGCCACCAGAGACAGGACCAATCAGCCCCAGCATTTT.

In this sample, this clonotype turned up a few times. A read error may explain this, as a much larger clone is one base away. The chain links TRBV25-1 to TRBJ2-7, with 8 bases lining up with TRBD2. This CDR3 is built from 15 residues. V lost 1 base to trimming and J lost 6 bases; unmatched junction nucleotides: 8. CDR1 and CDR2 from the germline V gene are MGHDK and SYGVNS. The CDR3, as DNA: TGTGCCAGCAGTGAATTTACTAGCGGAGGCCTCGAGCAGTACTTC. Amino acids: CASSEFTSGGLEQYF.

About this clonotype itself: This CDR3 fails to terminate in the conserved phenylalanine or tryptophan, so it likely reflects a read error. The J gene is TRBJ1-2, the V gene TRBV25-1, with D hard to call. The length of the CDR3 is 13 residues. Germline V gene sequence: CDR1 MGHDK, CDR2 SYGVNS. CDR3 DNA: TGCGCCAGCGCGACCGGGGTAAACTATGGCTACACCATC. Protein: CASATGVNYGYTI.

The rearrangement joins TRBV29-1 to TRBJ1-1; 7 nucleotides match TRBD1. Trimming at V came to 6 bases and at J to 1 base, leaving 8 bases not matched to a gene. The germline V gene encodes CDR1 SQVTM and CDR2 ANQGSEA. CDR3 length: 14 amino acids. CDR3 bases: TGCAGCGTCAAACCGGGACAGCGGAACACTGAAGCTTTCTTT. This gives the protein CSVKPGQRNTEAFF.

The chain employs TRBV6-5 and TRBJ2-5, with D possibly being TRBD1 or TRBD2 (7 bases each). The DNA end lines up better with TRBJ2-7; the J call may be wrong. This CDR3 comprises 14 residues. Germline CDR1 MNHEY, CDR2 SVGAGI. As DNA, the CDR3 is TGTGCCAGCAGTTATCAGGGGGGGGACTACGAGCAGTACTTC. It codes for CASSYQGGDYEQYF.

In this sample, this clonotype turned up once. A much larger clone differs from this one at a single base, so this may be a read error. V is TRBV2 and J is TRBJ1-6; possibly TRBD1 for D (5 bases). This CDR3 region has 11 residues. Germline V lookup: CDR1 SNHLY, CDR2 FYNNEI. In DNA form, the CDR3 reads TGTGCCTCTCGGGGGGGTTCACCCCCCCACTTT. It yields the protein CASRGGSPPHF.

The sample holds a few counts of this clonotype. The rearrangement uses TRBV9 and TRBJ1-6; 7 positions agree with TRBD1. V lost 0 bases, J lost 9 bases, and 6 bases stayed unmatched. Germline V gives CDR1 SGDLS, CDR2 YYNGEE. The CDR3 sequence is 15 residues long. CDR3 DNA: TGTGCCAGCAGCGTAGATGGCAGGGGGGGTTCACCCCTCCACTTT. This translates into CASSVDGRGGSPLHF. Combining the CDR3 with reference TRBV9 and TRBJ1-6 gives the whole variable domain DSGVTQTPKHLITATGQRVTLRCSPRSGDLSVYWYQQSLDQGLQFLIQYYNGEERAKGNILERFSAQQFPDLHSELNLSSLELGDSALYFCASSVDGRGGSPLHFGNGTRLTVT.

This clonotype was seen many times. The chain employs TRBV7-9 and TRBJ2-5; a weak D match, TRBD1 (6 bases). Germline CDR1 SEHNR, CDR2 FQNEAQ (reference sequence). CDR3 length: 12 residues. V lost 9 bases and J lost 5, with 13 bases in between. The CDR3 here is CASRQGTETQYF. Here the CDR3 DNA reads TGTGCCAGTCGTCAGGGGACGGAGACCCAGTACTTC.

The chain is built from TRBV2 and TRBJ1-3; 7 nucleotides line up with TRBD1. Trimming cost V 1 base and J 4 bases; bases outside gene matches: 4. From germline, CDR1 is SNHLY and CDR2 FYNNEI. This CDR3 has 15 amino acids. The CDR3 loop is CASSEVPGQGNTIYF. The CDR3 DNA is TGTGCCAGCAGTGAAGTCCCGGGACAGGGAAACACCATATATTTT.

The gene calls are TRBV7-8 and TRBJ1-2; 9 nucleotides match TRBD1. The CDR3 loop spans 16 amino acids. Germline V gives CDR1 SGHVS, CDR2 FQNEAQ. Trimming removed 5 bases from V and 4 bases from J; junction bases left unmatched: 11. Written as DNA, the CDR3 is TGTGCCAGCAGCCAAGAGCCGGGACAGGGAGTCTATGGCTACACCTTC. Protein sequence: CASSQEPGQGVYGYTF.

This CDR3 is CASSFYMASDNSPLHF. CDR3 nucleotide sequence: TGTGCCAGCAGTTTCTATATGGCTTCAGATAATTCACCCCTCCACTTT. The V gene is TRBV2, the J gene TRBJ1-6; D remains ambiguous. V was trimmed by 5 bases and J by 5 bases, leaving 16 bases between them. Germline CDR1 and CDR2: SNHLY and FYNNEI. The CDR3 sequence is 16 residues long. The complete variable domain, with remaining parts taken from reference TRBV2 and TRBJ1-6, reads EPEVTQTPSHQVTQMGQEVILRCVPISNHLYFYWYRQILGQKVEFLVSFYNNEISEKSEIFDDQFSVERPDGSNFTLKIRSTKLEDSAMYFCASSFYMASDNSPLHFGNGTRLTVT.

This clonotype turned up a few times. The chain links TRBV19 to TRBJ1-1, with D uncertain. This CDR3 contains 13 residues. Germline V gives CDR1 LNHDA, CDR2 SQIVND (reference sequence). V lost 3 bases to trimming and J lost 2 bases, with 7 bases between them. The CDR3 DNA reads as TGTGCCAGTAGTATTGGGGTAAACACTGAAGCTTTCTTT. This gives the protein CASSIGVNTEAFF.

Worth noting for this clonotype: A junction end diverges from the germline sequence, so it may reflect a read error. The chain joins TRBV9 to TRBJ2-7; D is perhaps TRBD2 (6 bases). The CDR3 is made up of 15 amino acids. Germline V lookup: CDR1 SGDLS, CDR2 YYNGEE. The CDR3 nucleotides are TGTGCCAGCAGCGTAGACGGGAGTGTGGCCCACGAGCAGTACTTT. Amino acids: CASSVDGSVAHEQYF.

The chain is built from TRBV2 and TRBJ2-3; 10 bases align to TRBD2. CDR1 and CDR2 from the germline V gene are SNHLY and FYNNEI. V was clipped by 5 bases and J by 4 bases; unmatched bases: 9. This CDR3 has 16 residues. The CDR3 coding sequence is TGTGCCAGCAGTCGCCTCAGCGGGAGGGCCCCAGATACGCAGTATTTT. Translation gives CASSRLSGRAPDTQYF. The full variable domain, its missing parts supplied by reference TRBV2 and TRBJ2-3, is EPEVTQTPSHQVTQMGQEVILRCVPISNHLYFYWYRQILGQKVEFLVSFYNNEISEKSEIFDDQFSVERPDGSNFTLKIRSTKLEDSAMYFCASSRLSGRAPDTQYFGPGTRLTVL.

This clonotype was seen a handful of times. The rearrangement uses TRBV2 and TRBJ1-2; D possibly corresponds to TRBD1 (5 bases). The CDR3 has 15 amino acids. Trimming pared 8 bases from V and 8 bases from J, leaving 24 bases between. The germline V gene encodes CDR1 SNHLY and CDR2 FYNNEI. Here the CDR3 DNA reads TGTGCCAGCTACGGACCCCGGGACGATGAGAGCGGCTACACCTTC. Its translation is CASYGPRDDESGYTF.

This clonotype was seen ten or more times. The gene calls are TRBV7-2 and TRBJ1-1; D remains unclear. CDR1 is SGHTA and CDR2 is FQGNSA in the germline V gene. Trimming removed 6 bases at V and 0 bases at J, with 11 bases between. The CDR3 sequence is 14 residues long. As DNA, the CDR3 is TGTGCCAGCAGTTCTGGCCAGATGAACACTGAAGCTTTCTTT. Its translation is CASSSGQMNTEAFF.

The chain couples TRBV29-1 to TRBJ2-7; 12 nucleotides line up with TRBD2. J lost 2 bases, V lost 7 bases, and 6 bases had no gene match. Germline-derived CDR1 and CDR2 are SQVTM and ANQGSEA. This CDR3 is built from 14 residues. In DNA form, the CDR3 reads TGCAGCGCGACGGGACTAGCGGGTCCCTACGAGCAGTACTTC. Its protein product is CSATGLAGPYEQYF.

Many counts were recorded for this clonotype. V is TRBV29-1 and J is TRBJ2-7; TRBD2 aligns across 7 bases. The CDR3 consists of 12 residues. Per the germline V gene, CDR1 is SQVTM and CDR2 is ANQGSEA. After removal of 2 bases from V and 7 bases from J, the junction contained 5 bases not matched to a gene. CDR3: CSVEFAGVEQYF. CDR3 nucleotides: TGCAGCGTTGAATTTGCGGGAGTGGAGCAGTACTTC.

V gene TRBV19 combines with J gene TRBJ2-5; no clear D. Between the trimmed V and J ends, which lost 6 bases and 7 bases, there was a span of 21 bases. The CDR3 is 15 residues long. The germline V gene encodes CDR1 LNHDA and CDR2 SQIVND (reference sequence). The CDR3 protein is CASSPVGSNSGTQYF. The CDR3 region has the DNA TGTGCCAGTAGCCCCGTTGGTAGTAATTCAGGGACCCAGTACTTC.

In regard to this clonotype: The CDR3 ends on some other residue instead of the conserved phenylalanine or tryptophan, so this is likely a read error. CDR3 in DNA: TGTGCCAGCAGCTTAACCGGGGTCAACACTGAAGCTTTCCTT. Translated, it gives CASSLTGVNTEAFL. The chain combines TRBV7-6 with TRBJ1-1; D remains unclear. The CDR3 spans 14 residues. The V end was cut by 2 bases, the J end by 2 bases, with 9 bases between. Germline V gene data show CDR1 as SGHVS and CDR2 as FNYEAQ.

The chain employs TRBV2 and TRBJ1-5, with D hard to call. The CDR3 totals 12 residues. Germline CDR1 reads SNHLY; CDR2 reads FYNNEI. The V and J ends lost 6 bases and 13 bases respectively, with 16 bases between them. The CDR3 here is CASRRMGAQQHF. The CDR3 DNA follows: TGTGCCAGCAGGAGAATGGGAGCGCAGCAGCATTTT.

The chain combines TRBV11-2 with TRBJ1-1; D is uncertain. The CDR3 covers 14 residues. Germline CDR1 is SGHAT and CDR2 is FQNNGV. V was cut by 6 bases and J by 2 bases, with 13 bases left in between. The CDR3 reads CASSYRAENTEAFF. The CDR3 DNA reads TGTGCCAGCAGTTACAGAGCAGAAAACACTGAAGCTTTCTTT.

This clonotype was detected ten times or more. This sequence joins TRBV13 and TRBJ2-5; D is unclear. CDR1 is PRHDT and CDR2 is FYEKMQ in the germline V gene (reference sequence). Trimming cost V 0 bases and J 5 bases, with 7 bases left between them. This CDR3 is built from 13 residues. CDR3 protein: CASSLGPSETQYF. In DNA, the CDR3 is TGTGCCAGCAGCTTAGGCCCCTCGGAGACCCAGTACTTC.

V is TRBV7-4 and J is TRBJ1-2, with TRBD1 matching over 9 bases. The CDR3 extends over 15 amino acids. V lost 5 bases to trimming and J lost 3 bases; unmatched junction nucleotides: 7. Germline loops: CDR1 SGHVT, CDR2 SQSDAQ. CDR3 DNA: TGTGCCAGCAGCCGCACAGGGGGCGACGACTATGGCTACACCTTC. Translating gives CASSRTGGDDYGYTF.

Turning to this clonotype: A junction end diverges from the germline sequence, so it may reflect a read error. The chain carries TRBV19 and TRBJ2-5; D not resolved. The CDR3 is made up of 12 amino acids. The germline V gene encodes CDR1 LNHDA and CDR2 SQIVND (reference sequence). The CDR3 spells CASSPKLETQYF. The DNA of the CDR3 is TGCGCCAGCAGCCCAAAACTAGAGACCCAGTACTTC.

At least ten counts were recorded for this clonotype. The chain joins TRBV2 to TRBJ1-1; D gene ambiguous. Germline V lookup: CDR1 SNHLY, CDR2 FYNNEI. Trimming cost V 2 bases and J 4 bases, with 11 bases left between them. This CDR3 region has 14 residues. CDR3 residues: CASSELGWSTEAFF. CDR3 DNA sequence: TGTGCCAGCAGTGAACTGGGTTGGAGCACTGAAGCTTTCTTT. The full variable domain, its missing parts supplied by reference TRBV2 and TRBJ1-1, is EPEVTQTPSHQVTQMGQEVILRCVPISNHLYFYWYRQILGQKVEFLVSFYNNEISEKSEIFDDQFSVERPDGSNFTLKIRSTKLEDSAMYFCASSELGWSTEAFFGQGTRLTVV.

Turning to this clonotype: Just one base apart from a much larger clone, this may be a read error. This sequence joins TRBV24-1 and TRBJ2-5, with D perhaps assigned TRBD1 or TRBD2 (5 bases each). Germline CDR1 KGHDR, CDR2 SFDVKD. CDR3 length equals 15 residues. The CDR3 loop is CATSDPLWDQEAQYF. The CDR3 bases are TGTGCCACCAGTGACCCCTTGTGGGACCAAGAGGCCCAGTACTTC.

The rearrangement joins TRBV29-1 to TRBJ2-7; D gene ambiguous. Germline loops: CDR1 SQVTM, CDR2 ANQGSEA. V lost 8 bases and J lost 2, with 10 bases in between. The CDR3 covers 11 residues. The chain's CDR3 is CSSELAYEQYF. The CDR3 DNA follows: TGCAGCAGTGAGCTAGCCTACGAGCAGTACTTC.

CDR3 sequence (DNA): TGTGCCAGCAGCTTAACAGCGACTCTTAGCAATCAGCCCCAGCATTTT. Translating gives CASSLTATLSNQPQHF. The genes are TRBV7-9 and TRBJ1-5, with D unresolved. The ends were cut back, 2 bases at V and 0 bases at J, with 11 bases in the middle. The CDR3 consists of 16 residues. Looked up from germline, CDR1 is SEHNR and CDR2 is FQNEAQ (reference sequence).

Notes on this clonotype: One junction end does not reproduce the germline sequence, and a read error may be involved. The chain carries TRBV2 and TRBJ2-5, with TRBD2 matching over 11 bases. The CDR3 is made up of 14 amino acids. Germline V gene lookup returns CDR1 SNHLY and CDR2 FYNNEI. The CDR3 is CASRPTSGGEAQYF. The CDR3 coding sequence is TGTGCCAGCAGACCTACTAGCGGGGGAGAGGCCCAGTACTTC.

The chain has TRBV15 and TRBJ2-7, with a possible D match to TRBD1 (5 bases). The V end lost 1 base, the J end lost 3 bases, and 10 bases lay between the germline ends. From germline, CDR1 is LNHNV and CDR2 YYDKDF (reference sequence). The CDR3 is 14 amino acids. As DNA, the CDR3 is TGTGCCACCAGCAGAGGCAGGGAAGGCTACGAGCAGTACTTC. The encoded protein is CATSRGREGYEQYF.

V usage is TRBV5-1 and J usage is TRBJ1-1, with D possibly being TRBD1 (5 bases). This CDR3 region has 14 residues. V was cut by 0 bases and J by 5 bases, with 11 bases left in between. Germline values: CDR1 SGHRS, CDR2 YFSETQ. CDR3 in amino acids: CASSLESGGTEAFF. The CDR3, as DNA: TGCGCCAGCAGCTTGGAGTCGGGGGGGACTGAAGCTTTCTTT.